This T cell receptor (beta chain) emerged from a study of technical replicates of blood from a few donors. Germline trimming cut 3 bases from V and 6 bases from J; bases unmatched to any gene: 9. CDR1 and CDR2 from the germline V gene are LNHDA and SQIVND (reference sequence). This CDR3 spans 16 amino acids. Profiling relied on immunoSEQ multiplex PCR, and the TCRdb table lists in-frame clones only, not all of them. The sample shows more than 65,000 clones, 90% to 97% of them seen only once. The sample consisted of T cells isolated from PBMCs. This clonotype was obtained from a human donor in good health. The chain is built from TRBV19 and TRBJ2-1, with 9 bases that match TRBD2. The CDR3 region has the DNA TGTGCCAGTAGTATGAGGCCGGGGACTAGCTTCAATGAGCAGTTCTTC. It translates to CASSMRPGTSFNEQFF.